This section outlines one T cell receptor beta chain sequence together with its context. What it binds is not known. The data are from a study of EBV T-cell therapy then PD-1 blockade in nasopharyngeal carcinoma. V lost 0 bases, J lost 10 bases, and 9 bases lay in between. Germline values: CDR1 SGHNT, CDR2 YENEEA. This CDR3 has 12 amino acids. Sequenced by immunoSEQ multiplex PCR; TCRdb stores in-frame clones only, minus some. The sample gives tens of thousands of clones, under 90% of which show up once; 20% to 25% is in the top ten. The treatment: AdE1-LMPpoly-expanded autologous EBV-specific T-cell therapy followed by anti-PD-1 nivolumab.

Sample: CD8+ T cells from blood, taken at day -245 from a patient whose treatment included autologous EBV-specific T cells and nivolumab. The TCR originated in a man in his forties or fifties with nasopharyngeal carcinoma. The rearrangement joins TRBV11-3 to TRBJ1-2; D is uncertain. The CDR3 loop is CASSLEGTDYTF. The DNA for the CDR3 is TGTGCCAGCAGCTTAGAGGGCACCGACTACACCTTC.